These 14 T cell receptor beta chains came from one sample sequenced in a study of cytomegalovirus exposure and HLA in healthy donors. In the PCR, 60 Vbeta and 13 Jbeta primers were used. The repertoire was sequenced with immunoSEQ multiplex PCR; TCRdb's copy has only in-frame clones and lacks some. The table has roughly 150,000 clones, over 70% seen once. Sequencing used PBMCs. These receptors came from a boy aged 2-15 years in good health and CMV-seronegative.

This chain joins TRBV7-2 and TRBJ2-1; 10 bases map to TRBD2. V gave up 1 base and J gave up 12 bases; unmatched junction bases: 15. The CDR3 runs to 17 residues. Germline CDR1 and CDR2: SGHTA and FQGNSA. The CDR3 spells CASSLEPLAGVPLSQFF. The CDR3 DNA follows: TGTGCCAGCAGCTTAGAACCTCTAGCGGGAGTCCCCCTTTCGCAGTTCTTC. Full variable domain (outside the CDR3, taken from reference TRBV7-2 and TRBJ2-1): GAGVSQSPSNKVTEKGKDVELRCDPISGHTALYWYRQSLGQGLEFLIYFQGNSAPDKSGLPSDRFSAERTGGSVSTLTIQRTQQEDSAVYLCASSLEPLAGVPLSQFFGPGTRLTVL.

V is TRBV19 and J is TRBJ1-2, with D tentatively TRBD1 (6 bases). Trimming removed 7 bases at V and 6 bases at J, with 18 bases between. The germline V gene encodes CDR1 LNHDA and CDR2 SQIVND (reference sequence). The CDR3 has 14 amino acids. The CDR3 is CASTQVGGLHGYTF. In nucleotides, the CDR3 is TGTGCCAGTACCCAGGTGGGGGGGCTACATGGCTACACCTTC.

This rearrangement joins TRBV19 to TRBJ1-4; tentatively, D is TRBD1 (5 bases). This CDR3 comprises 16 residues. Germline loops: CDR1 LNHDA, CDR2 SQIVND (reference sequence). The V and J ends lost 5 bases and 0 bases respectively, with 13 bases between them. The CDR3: CASSLRTSSTNEKLFF. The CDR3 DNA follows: TGTGCCAGTAGTCTACGGACATCCTCAACTAATGAAAAACTGTTTTTT.

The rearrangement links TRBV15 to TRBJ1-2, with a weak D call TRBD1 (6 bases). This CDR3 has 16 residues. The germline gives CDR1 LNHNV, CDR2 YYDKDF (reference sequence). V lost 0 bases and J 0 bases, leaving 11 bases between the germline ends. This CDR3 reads CATSRDLGQTNYGYTF. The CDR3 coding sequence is TGTGCCACCAGCAGAGATCTTGGACAGACTAACTATGGCTACACCTTC. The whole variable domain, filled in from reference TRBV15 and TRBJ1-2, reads DAMVIQNPRYQVTQFGKPVTLSCSQTLNHNVMYWYQQKSSQAPKLLFHYYDKDFNNEADTPDNFQSRRPNTSFCFLDIRSPGLGDTAMYLCATSRDLGQTNYGYTFGSGTRLTVV.

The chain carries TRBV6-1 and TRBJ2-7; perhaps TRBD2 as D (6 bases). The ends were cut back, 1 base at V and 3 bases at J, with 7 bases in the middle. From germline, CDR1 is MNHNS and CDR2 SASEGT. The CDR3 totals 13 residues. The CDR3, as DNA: TGTGCCAGCAGTGAAGGGACTATCTACGAGCAGTACTTC. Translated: CASSEGTIYEQYF.

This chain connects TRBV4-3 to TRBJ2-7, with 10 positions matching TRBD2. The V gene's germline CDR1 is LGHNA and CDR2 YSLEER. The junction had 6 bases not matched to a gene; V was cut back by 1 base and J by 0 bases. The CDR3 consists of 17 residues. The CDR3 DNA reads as TGCGCCAGCAGCCAAGGGACTAGCGGCATGAGCTCCTACGAGCAGTACTTC. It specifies CASSQGTSGMSSYEQYF.

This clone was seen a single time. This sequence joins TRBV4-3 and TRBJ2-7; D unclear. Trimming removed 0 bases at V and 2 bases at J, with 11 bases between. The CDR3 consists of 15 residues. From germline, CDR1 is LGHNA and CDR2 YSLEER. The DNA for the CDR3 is TGCGCCAGCAGCCAAGATATTAGTTTCCCCTACGAGCAGTACTTC. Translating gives CASSQDISFPYEQYF.

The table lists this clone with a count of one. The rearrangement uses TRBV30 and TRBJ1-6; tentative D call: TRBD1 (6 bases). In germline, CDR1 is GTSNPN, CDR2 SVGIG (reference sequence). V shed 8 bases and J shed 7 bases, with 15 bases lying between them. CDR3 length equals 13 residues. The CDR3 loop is CAAQTGYNSPLHF. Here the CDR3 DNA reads TGTGCCGCCCAGACAGGATACAATTCACCCCTCCACTTT.

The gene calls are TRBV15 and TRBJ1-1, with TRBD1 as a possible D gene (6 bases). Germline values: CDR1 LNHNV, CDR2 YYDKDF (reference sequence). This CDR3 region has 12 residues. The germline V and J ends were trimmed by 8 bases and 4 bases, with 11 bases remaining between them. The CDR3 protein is CATSGVGTEAFF. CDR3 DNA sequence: TGTGCCACCTCAGGGGTCGGCACTGAAGCTTTCTTT.

The DNA of the CDR3 is TGTGCCAGCAGCACCACCTCGGCGGGCTCCTATAATTCACCCCTCCACTTT. Its translation: CASSTTSAGSYNSPLHF. The chain couples TRBV11-2 to TRBJ1-6; D is unclear. Germline V lookup: CDR1 SGHAT, CDR2 FQNNGV. V was cut by 5 bases and J by 0 bases, with 14 bases left in between. The CDR3 has 17 residues.

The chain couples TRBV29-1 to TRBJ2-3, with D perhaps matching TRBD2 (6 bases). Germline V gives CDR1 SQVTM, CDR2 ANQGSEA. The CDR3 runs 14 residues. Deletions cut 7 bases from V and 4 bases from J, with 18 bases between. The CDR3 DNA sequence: TGCAGCGCCGCGGGGTCCCCTGAGGCAGATACGCAGTATTTT. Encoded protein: CSAAGSPEADTQYF.

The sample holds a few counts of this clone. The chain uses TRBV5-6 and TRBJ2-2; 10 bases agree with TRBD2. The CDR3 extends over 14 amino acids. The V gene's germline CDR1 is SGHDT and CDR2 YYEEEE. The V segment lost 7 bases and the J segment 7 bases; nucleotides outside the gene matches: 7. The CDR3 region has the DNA TGTGCCAGCCGAGCGGGGGGGCCGGTCGGGGAGCTGTTTTTT. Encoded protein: CASRAGGPVGELFF.

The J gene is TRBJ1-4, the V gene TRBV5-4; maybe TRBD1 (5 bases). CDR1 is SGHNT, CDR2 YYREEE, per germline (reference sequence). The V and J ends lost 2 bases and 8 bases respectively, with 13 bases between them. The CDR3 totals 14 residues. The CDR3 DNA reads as TGTGCCAGCAGCTTTCTAGGAGGGGACGAAAAACTGTTTTTT. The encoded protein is CASSFLGGDEKLFF.

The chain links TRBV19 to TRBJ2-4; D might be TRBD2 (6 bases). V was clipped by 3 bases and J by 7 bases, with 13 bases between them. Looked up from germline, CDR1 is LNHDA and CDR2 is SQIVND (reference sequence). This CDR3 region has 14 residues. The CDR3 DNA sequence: TGTGCCAGTAGTATTGAACTAGCCAGCAACATTCAGTACTTC. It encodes CASSIELASNIQYF. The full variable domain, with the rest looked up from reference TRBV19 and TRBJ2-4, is DGGITQSPKYLFRKEGQNVTLSCEQNLNHDAMYWYRQDPGQGLRLIYYSQIVNDFQKGDIAEGYSVSREKKESFPLTVTSAQKNPTAFYLCASSIELASNIQYFGAGTRLSVL.